This T cell receptor (beta chain) was identified in a study of Graves' ophthalmopathy and Graves' hyperthyroidism. Germline V gives CDR1 LNHNV, CDR2 YYDKDF (reference sequence). CDR3 length: 13 residues. This clonotype showed up just a few times. Germline is not matched at one junction end, which may reflect a read error. Researchers turned away patients with other autoimmune diseases, uncontrolled infections, pregnancy or lactation. The evidence that diagnosis relied on was clinical symptoms, serum thyroxine, TRAb, thyroid ultrasound and orbital computed tomography. The sequenced template was RNA, covering the TCR beta CDR3 region. First-round RT-PCR employed HTBI primers, with a second-round multiplex PCR after it. TCRdb used MiXCR to reprocess the multiplex PCR reads, holding one entry per CDR3 protein. The sample shows about 590,000 distinct CDR3 sequences, less than 45% of them seen only once.

The sequencing sample was made of peripheral blood or thyroid tissue (not recorded which). The genes are TRBV15 and TRBJ1-2; D unclear. The TCR sequence derives from an adult man with Graves' hyperthyroidism. CDR3 protein: CATNGDANYGYTF. The CDR3 DNA reads TGTGCTACCAACGGCGACGCTAACTATGGCTACACCTTC.